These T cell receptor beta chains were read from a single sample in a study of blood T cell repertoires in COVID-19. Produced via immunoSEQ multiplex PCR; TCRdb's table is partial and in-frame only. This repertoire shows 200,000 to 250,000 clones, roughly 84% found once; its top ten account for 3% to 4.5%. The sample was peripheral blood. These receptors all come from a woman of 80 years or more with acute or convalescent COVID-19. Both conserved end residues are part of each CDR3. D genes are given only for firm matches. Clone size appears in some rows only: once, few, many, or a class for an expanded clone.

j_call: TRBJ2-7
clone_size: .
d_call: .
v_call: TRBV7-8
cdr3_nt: TGTGCCAGCAGCGAGGCCACTGGAGGTCATCAATCCTACGAGCAGTACTTC
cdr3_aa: CASSEATGGHQSYEQYF

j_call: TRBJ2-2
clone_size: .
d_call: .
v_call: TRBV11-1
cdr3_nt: TGTGCCAGCAGCTTAGCGGGCTACACCGGGGAGCTGTTTTTT
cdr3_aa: CASSLAGYTGELFF

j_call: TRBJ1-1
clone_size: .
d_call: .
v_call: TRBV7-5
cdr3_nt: TGTGCCAGAAGCCCGGGGAGAGCCAACACTGAAGCTTTCTTT
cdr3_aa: CARSPGRANTEAFF

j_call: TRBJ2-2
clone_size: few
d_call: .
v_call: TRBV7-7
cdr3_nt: TGTGCTAGCAGCCTTTCGTTGGCTAGTTTCACCGGGGAGCTGTTTTTT
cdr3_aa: CASSLSLASFTGELFF

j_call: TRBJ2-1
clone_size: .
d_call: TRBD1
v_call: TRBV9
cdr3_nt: TGTGCCAGCAGCAGCAGAAGGACAGGGGTCTACAATGAGCAGTTCTTC
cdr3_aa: CASSSRRTGVYNEQFF

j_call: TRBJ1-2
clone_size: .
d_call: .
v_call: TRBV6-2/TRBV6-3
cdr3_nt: TGTGCCAGCAGCCCCGATTTTGGGGGGTACGGCTACACCTTC
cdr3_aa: CASSPDFGGYGYTF

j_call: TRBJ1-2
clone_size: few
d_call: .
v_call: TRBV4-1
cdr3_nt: TGCGCCAGCAGCCAGGGGGCTTGGCGGACTAACTATGGCTACACCTTC
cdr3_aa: CASSQGAWRTNYGYTF

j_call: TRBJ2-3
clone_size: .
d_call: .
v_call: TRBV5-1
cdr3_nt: TGCGCCAGCAGCTTCGGGACATCAACCACAGATACGCAGTATTTT
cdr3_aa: CASSFGTSTTDTQYF

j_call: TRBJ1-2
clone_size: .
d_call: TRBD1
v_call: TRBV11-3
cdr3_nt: TGTGCCAGCAGCCCCTCGACAGGGGGTCATGGCTACACCTTC
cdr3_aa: CASSPSTGGHGYTF

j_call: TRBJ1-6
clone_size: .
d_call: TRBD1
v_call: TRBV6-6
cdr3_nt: TGTGCCAGCGGGACAGGGGAAAATTCACCCCTCCACTTT
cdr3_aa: CASGTGENSPLHF

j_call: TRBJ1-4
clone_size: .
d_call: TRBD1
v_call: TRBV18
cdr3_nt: TGTGCCAGCTCACCGCTAGAGGGGGCGGTTGAAAAACTGTTTTTT
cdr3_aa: CASSPLEGAVEKLFF

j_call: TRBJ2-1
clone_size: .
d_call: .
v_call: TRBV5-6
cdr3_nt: TGTGCCAGCAGTAACTACAATGAGCAGTTCTTC
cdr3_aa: CASSNYNEQFF

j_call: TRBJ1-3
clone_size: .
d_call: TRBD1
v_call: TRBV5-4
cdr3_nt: TGTGCCAGCAGTCCAGACAGGGGTCGAAACACCATATATTTT
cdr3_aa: CASSPDRGRNTIYF

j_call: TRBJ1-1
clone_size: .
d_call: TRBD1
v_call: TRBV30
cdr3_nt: TGTGCCCACATCATAAGGGGGCCGAACACTGAAGCTTTCTTT
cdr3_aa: CAHIIRGPNTEAFF

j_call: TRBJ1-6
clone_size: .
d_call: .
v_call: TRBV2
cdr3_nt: TGTGCCAGCAGACCGGGACTCTATAATTCACCCCTCCACTTT
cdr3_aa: CASRPGLYNSPLHF

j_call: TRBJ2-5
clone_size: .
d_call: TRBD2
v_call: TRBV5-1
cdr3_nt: TGCGCCAGCAGCTCGACTAGCGGGGAAGAGACCCAGTACTTC
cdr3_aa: CASSSTSGEETQYF

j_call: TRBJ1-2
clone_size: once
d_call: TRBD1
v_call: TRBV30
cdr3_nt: TGTGCCTGGACCTGGACAGGGAATAACTATGGCTACACCTTC
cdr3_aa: CAWTWTGNNYGYTF

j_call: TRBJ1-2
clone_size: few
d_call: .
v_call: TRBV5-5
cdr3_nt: TGTGCCAGCAGCTTGGATCAGCGTTCGTTAGACGGCTACACCTTC
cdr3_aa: CASSLDQRSLDGYTF

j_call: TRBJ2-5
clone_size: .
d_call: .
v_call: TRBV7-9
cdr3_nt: TGTGCCAGCTCCCACAGGGGCGGGGGGATTGAGGAGACCCAGTACTTC
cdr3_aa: CASSHRGGGIEETQYF

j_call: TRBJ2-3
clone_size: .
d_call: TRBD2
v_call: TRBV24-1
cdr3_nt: TGTGCCACCAGTGGGGTTCTAGCGGGGCAGGGTGCGCAGTATTTT
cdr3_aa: CATSGVLAGQGAQYF

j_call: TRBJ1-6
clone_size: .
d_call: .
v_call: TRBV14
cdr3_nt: TGTGCCAGCAGCCAGTGGGCAGCCGATAATTCACCCCTCCACTTT
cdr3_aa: CASSQWAADNSPLHF

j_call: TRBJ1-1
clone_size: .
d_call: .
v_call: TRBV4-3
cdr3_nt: TGCGCCAGCAGCCTTGATACCCGGGTGAACACTGAAGCTTTCTTT
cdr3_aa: CASSLDTRVNTEAFF

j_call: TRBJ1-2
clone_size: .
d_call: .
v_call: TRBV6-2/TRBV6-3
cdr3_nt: TGTGCCAGCAGTTCTCCTGGACAGAAGACTAACTATGGCTACACCTTC
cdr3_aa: CASSSPGQKTNYGYTF

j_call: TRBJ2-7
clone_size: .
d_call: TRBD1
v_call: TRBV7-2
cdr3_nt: TGTGCCAGCAGCTTAGCGGTGGGACAGATGTACGAGCAGTACTTC
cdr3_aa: CASSLAVGQMYEQYF

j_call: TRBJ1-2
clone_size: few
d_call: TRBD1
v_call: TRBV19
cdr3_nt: TGTGCCAGTAGTATGGGACAGGGGGATGGCTACACCTTC
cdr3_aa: CASSMGQGDGYTF

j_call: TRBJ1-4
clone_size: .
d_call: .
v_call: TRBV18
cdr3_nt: TGTGCCAGCTCACCGTTAGACGGGGATGCACTGTTTTTT
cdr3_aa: CASSPLDGDALFF

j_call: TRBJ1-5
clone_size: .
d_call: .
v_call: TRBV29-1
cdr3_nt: TGCAGCGTGGCTGAATCGGGACTGAATCAGCCCCAGCATTTT
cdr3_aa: CSVAESGLNQPQHF

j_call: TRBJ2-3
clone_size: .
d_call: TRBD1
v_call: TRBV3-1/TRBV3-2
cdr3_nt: TGTGCCAGCAGCCAAGGACCAGGGGGTTTTGATACGCAGTATTTT
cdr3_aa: CASSQGPGGFDTQYF

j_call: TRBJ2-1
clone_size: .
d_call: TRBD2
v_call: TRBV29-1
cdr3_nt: TGCAGCGCCGGGAGGCAGACTGCCTACAATGAGCAGTTCTTC
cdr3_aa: CSAGRQTAYNEQFF

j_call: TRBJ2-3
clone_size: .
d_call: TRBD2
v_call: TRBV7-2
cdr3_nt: TGTGCCAGCAGCTTAGATTTACTAGCGGGGTACACAGATACGCAGTATTTT
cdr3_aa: CASSLDLLAGYTDTQYF

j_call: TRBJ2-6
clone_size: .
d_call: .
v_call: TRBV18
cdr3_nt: TGTGCCAGCTCGCCGGAGTCGACCCTCAGAGCCAACGTCCTGACTTTC
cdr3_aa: CASSPESTLRANVLTF

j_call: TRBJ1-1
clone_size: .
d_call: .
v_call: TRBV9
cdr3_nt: TGTGCCAGCAGCGTAGATAAGGGGTTGGCCACTGAAGCTTTCTTT
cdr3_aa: CASSVDKGLATEAFF

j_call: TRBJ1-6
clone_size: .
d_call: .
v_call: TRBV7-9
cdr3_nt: TGTGCCAGCAGCTTAGACAGTTGGTTTTCACCCCTCCACTTT
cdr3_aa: CASSLDSWFSPLHF

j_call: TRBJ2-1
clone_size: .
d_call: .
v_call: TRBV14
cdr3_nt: TGTGCCAGCAGCTTGCCCGGGATTGACAATGAGCAGTTCTTC
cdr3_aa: CASSLPGIDNEQFF

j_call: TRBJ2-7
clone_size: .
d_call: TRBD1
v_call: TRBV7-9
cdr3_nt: TGTGCCAGCAAAAGGACAGGGGACTACGAGCAGTACTTC
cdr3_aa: CASKRTGDYEQYF

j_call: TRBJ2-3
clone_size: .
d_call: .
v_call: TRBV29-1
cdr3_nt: TGCAGCGTTAAAAACAGGTGGGGAGATACGCAGTATTTT
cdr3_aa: CSVKNRWGDTQYF

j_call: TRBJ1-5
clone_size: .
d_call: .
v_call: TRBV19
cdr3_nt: TGTGCCAGTAGTATAGAGACGACTTTGGGCAATCAGCCCCAGCATTTT
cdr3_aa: CASSIETTLGNQPQHF

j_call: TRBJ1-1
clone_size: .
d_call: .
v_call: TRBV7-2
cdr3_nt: TGTGCCAGCAGCTTAGCTGTGAGGCAGACTGAAGCTTTCTTT
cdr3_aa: CASSLAVRQTEAFF

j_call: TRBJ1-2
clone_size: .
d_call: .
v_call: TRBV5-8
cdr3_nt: TGTGCCAGCAGCACGGACATGTCGCGGCGCCTTGTAGGCTACACCTTC
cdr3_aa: CASSTDMSRRLVGYTF

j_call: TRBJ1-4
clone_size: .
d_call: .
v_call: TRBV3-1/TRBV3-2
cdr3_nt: TGTGCCAGCAGCCAGGGGGGCGGGGGGCGAGGTACTGAAAAACTGTTTTTT
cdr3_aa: CASSQGGGGRGTEKLFF

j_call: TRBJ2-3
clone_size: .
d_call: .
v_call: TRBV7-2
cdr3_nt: TGTGCCAGCAGCTTTGGCGGGGGCCCCCCAGATACGCAGTATTTT
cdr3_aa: CASSFGGGPPDTQYF

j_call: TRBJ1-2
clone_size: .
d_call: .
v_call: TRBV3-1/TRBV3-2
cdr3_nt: TGTGCCAGCAGCCAAAGCCAGGGTTACTATGGCTACACCTTC
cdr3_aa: CASSQSQGYYGYTF

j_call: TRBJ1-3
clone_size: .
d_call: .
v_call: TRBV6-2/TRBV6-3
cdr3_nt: TGTGCCAGCAGTTACTTGAAAGCCCCTTCTGGAAACACCATATATTTT
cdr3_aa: CASSYLKAPSGNTIYF

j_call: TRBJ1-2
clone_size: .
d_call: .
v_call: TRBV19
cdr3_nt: TGTGCCAGTAGTAACCGGGGCTATGGCTACACCTTC
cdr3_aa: CASSNRGYGYTF

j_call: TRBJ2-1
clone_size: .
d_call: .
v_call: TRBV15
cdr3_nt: TGTGCCACCAGCAGAGATCGGGGGACGGTCTCGTCATTCGGGTTCTTC
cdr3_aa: CATSRDRGTVSSFGFF

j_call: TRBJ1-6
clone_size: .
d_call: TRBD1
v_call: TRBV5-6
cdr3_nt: TGTGCCAGCAGCTTGGGGACAGGGTATAATTCACCCCTCCACTTT
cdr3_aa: CASSLGTGYNSPLHF

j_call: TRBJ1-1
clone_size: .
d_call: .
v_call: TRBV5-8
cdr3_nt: TGTGCCAGCAGCTTGGTTGGGGCTCCGGACACTGAAGCTTTCTTT
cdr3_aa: CASSLVGAPDTEAFF

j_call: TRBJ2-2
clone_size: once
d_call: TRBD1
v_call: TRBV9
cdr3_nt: TGTGCCAGCACCCCTGGGATGGGACAGGGGGTTGATGAGGAGCTGTTTTTT
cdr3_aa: CASTPGMGQGVDEELFF

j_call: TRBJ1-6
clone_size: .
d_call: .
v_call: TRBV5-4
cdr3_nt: TGTGCCAGCAGCCTGGCGGGGTCCTATAATTCACCCCTCCACTTT
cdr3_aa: CASSLAGSYNSPLHF

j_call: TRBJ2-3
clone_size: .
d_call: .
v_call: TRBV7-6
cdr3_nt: TGTGCCAGCAGCTTAGGAGTGGGCACAGATACGCAGTATTTT
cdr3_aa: CASSLGVGTDTQYF

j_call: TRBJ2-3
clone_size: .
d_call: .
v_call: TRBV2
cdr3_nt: TGTGCCAGCAGTAAAAGGACTACGTTAGATACGCAGTATTTT
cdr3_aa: CASSKRTTLDTQYF

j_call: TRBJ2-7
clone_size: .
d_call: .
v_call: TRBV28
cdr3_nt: TGTGCCAGCACCGACAGGTCGTCCTACGAGCAGTACTTC
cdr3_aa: CASTDRSSYEQYF

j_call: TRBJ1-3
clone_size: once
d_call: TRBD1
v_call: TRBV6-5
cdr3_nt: TGTGCCAGCAGACGGGACAGATCCGGAAACACCATATATTTT
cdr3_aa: CASRRDRSGNTIYF

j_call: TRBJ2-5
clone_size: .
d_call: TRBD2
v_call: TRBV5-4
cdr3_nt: TGTGCCAGCAGCTTGGGGCTAGCGGTGGGGACCCAAGAGACCCAGTACTTC
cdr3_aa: CASSLGLAVGTQETQYF